One sample yielded the 18 T cell receptor beta chains listed below, sequenced in a study of blood T cell repertoires in COVID-19. Measured with immunoSEQ multiplex PCR; TCRdb has only the in-frame clones, and not every one. The data hold fewer than 80,000 clones, with about 92% observed a single time. Sequencing was performed on peripheral blood. All receptors come from a woman of 80 years or more with active or convalescent COVID-19.

This clone was picked up one time. The chain is built from TRBV5-1 and TRBJ2-5, with 8 bases matching TRBD1. J lost 3 bases, V lost 2 bases, and 3 bases had no gene match. Germline V gene data show CDR1 as SGHRS and CDR2 as YFSETQ. This CDR3 comprises 14 residues. CDR3 coding DNA: TGCGCCAGCAGCTTCGGGACAGGCGAAGAGACCCAGTACTTC. Its protein product is CASSFGTGEETQYF.

The CDR3 is CAWSVTLLAVAKNIQYF. CDR3 DNA: TGTGCCTGGAGTGTAACCCTTTTAGCCGTAGCCAAAAACATTCAGTACTTC. V usage is TRBV30 and J usage is TRBJ2-4; D remains unclear. The V gene lost 0 bases and the J gene lost 0 bases, with 15 bases spanning the gap. Germline loops: CDR1 GTSNPN, CDR2 SVGIG (reference sequence). The CDR3 is 17 amino acids.

The chain carries TRBV4-3 and TRBJ2-5, with D maybe TRBD2 (5 bases). CDR1 is LGHNA, CDR2 YSLEER, per germline. Trimming removed 0 bases from V and 4 bases from J, with 12 bases in between. CDR3 length: 15 amino acids. Here the CDR3 DNA reads TGCGCCAGCAGCCAAGATCGTAGCCGGGGAGAGACCCAGTACTTC. Translated: CASSQDRSRGETQYF.

The chain carries TRBV3-1 (or the pseudogene TRBV3-2) and TRBJ1-3; D gene uncertain. CDR1 and CDR2 from the germline V gene are LGHDT and YNNKEL (reference sequence). V lost 1 base and J 0 bases, leaving 13 bases between the germline ends. There are 17 residues in the CDR3. CDR3 sequence reads: CASSQAPYDYSGNTIYF. The CDR3 DNA sequence: TGTGCCAGCAGCCAAGCGCCCTACGATTACTCTGGAAACACCATATATTTT.

The CDR3 nucleotides are TGTGCCAGCAGCTTGGCCGCGGGGCGGAGCTCCTACGAGCAGTACTTC. This sequence encodes CASSLAAGRSSYEQYF. The chain carries TRBV5-5 and TRBJ2-7, with D possibly TRBD2 on 6 matching bases. Trimming took 0 bases from V and 0 from J, leaving 13 bases between them. CDR3 length: 16 residues. Germline CDR1 is SGHKS and CDR2 is YYEKEE (reference sequence).

This chain links TRBV4-3 with TRBJ1-5; D is unclear. Germline V gene data show CDR1 as LGHNA and CDR2 as YSLEER. The CDR3 spans 14 residues. V lost 0 bases and J lost 8, with 11 bases in between. The CDR3 region has the DNA TGCGCCAGCAGCCAAGAATCGGGTTTGAAGCCCCAGCATTTT. As protein: CASSQESGLKPQHF.

This chain connects TRBV19 to TRBJ2-3; 9 bases fit TRBD2. V shed 0 bases and J 5 bases; nucleotides not matched to a gene: 15. CDR1 and CDR2 from the germline V gene are LNHDA and SQIVND (reference sequence). The CDR3 has 19 residues. CDR3 residues: CASSIDLPAPGLAIDTQYF. As DNA, the CDR3 is TGTGCCAGTAGTATAGATCTTCCGGCTCCGGGACTAGCTATAGATACGCAGTATTTT.

The chain recombines TRBV7-3 with TRBJ2-7, with unresolved D. The ends were cut back, 4 bases at V and 6 bases at J, with 13 bases in the middle. CDR3 length: 13 amino acids. Germline V CDR1 and CDR2: SGHTA, FQGTGA. Here the CDR3 reads CASSWALSGEQYF. CDR3 coding DNA: TGTGCCAGCAGCTGGGCCCTATCCGGCGAGCAGTACTTC.

V usage is TRBV3-1 (or the pseudogene TRBV3-2) and J usage is TRBJ2-1, with 13 bases aligning to TRBD2. Losses at the gene ends were 4 bases for V and 6 bases for J; bases not matched to a gene: 12. Germline assignment: CDR1 LGHDT and CDR2 YNNKEL (reference sequence). CDR3 length equals 18 residues. The CDR3 region is CASSLKGTSGGEGNEQFF. Written as DNA, the CDR3 is TGTGCCAGCAGCCTAAAGGGCACTAGCGGGGGGGAAGGCAATGAGCAGTTCTTC.

This clone was seen a few times. The chain links TRBV5-1 to TRBJ2-7; D is ambiguous. CDR1 and CDR2 (germline): SGHRS, YFSETQ. V was clipped by 2 bases and J by 1 base, with 7 bases between them. CDR3 length: 13 amino acids. CDR3 coding DNA: TGCGCCAGCAGCTTTACTAATTCCTACGAGCAGTACTTC. Translating gives CASSFTNSYEQYF. Full variable domain (missing parts from reference TRBV5-1 and TRBJ2-7): KAGVTQTPRYLIKTRGQQVTLSCSPISGHRSVSWYQQTPGQGLQFLFEYFSETQRNKGNFPGRFSGRQFSNSRSEMNVSTLELGDSALYLCASSFTNSYEQYFGPGTRLTVT.

This chain joins TRBV4-1 and TRBJ2-7, with TRBD1 matching 7 bases. The trim removed 1 base at V and 2 bases at J, leaving 5 bases unmatched. The CDR3 covers 15 residues. Germline V CDR1 and CDR2: MGHRA, YSYEKL. The CDR3, as DNA: TGCGCCAGCAGCCAAGTGGACAGGATCCCCTACGAGCAGTACTTC. Protein: CASSQVDRIPYEQYF.

The CDR3 loop reads CASSPGGAEGNSPLHF. The DNA of the CDR3 is TGTGCCAGCAGCCCGGGGGGGGCTGAGGGTAATTCACCCCTCCACTTT. The chain links TRBV4-2 to TRBJ1-6; a weak D match, TRBD1 (6 bases). The germline gives CDR1 LGHNA, CDR2 YNFKEQ. This CDR3 spans 16 amino acids. Deletions cut 4 bases from V and 6 bases from J, with 16 bases between.

The chain carries TRBV18 and TRBJ2-5; D may be TRBD1 (5 bases). V lost 5 bases, J lost 5 bases, and 18 bases lay in between. The CDR3 loop spans 15 amino acids. Germline-derived CDR1 and CDR2 are KGHSH and LQKENI. The CDR3 is CASSSLTGIRETQYF. The CDR3, as DNA: TGTGCCAGCTCATCTCTTACAGGAATTCGGGAGACCCAGTACTTC.

The chain has TRBV30 and TRBJ1-2; no firm D call. Germline V gene sequence: CDR1 GTSNPN, CDR2 SVGIG (reference sequence). This CDR3 contains 14 residues. Trimming stripped 3 bases from V and 7 bases from J, with 18 bases between. The CDR3 here is CAWSARDRPLGYTF. DNA of the CDR3: TGTGCCTGGAGCGCGCGGGATAGGCCCCTTGGCTACACCTTC.

The V and J genes are TRBV7-9 and TRBJ1-1; tentatively, D is TRBD1 (5 bases). The CDR3 has 16 amino acids. Trimming stripped 1 base from V and 0 bases from J, with 12 bases between. Germline CDR1 and CDR2: SEHNR and FQNEAQ (reference sequence). CDR3 bases: TGTGCCAGCAGCTTAGTATTTGGGGCCGTGAACACTGAAGCTTTCTTT. The encoded protein is CASSLVFGAVNTEAFF.

The genes are TRBV7-2 and TRBJ2-3; possible D gene TRBD2, 5 bases. This CDR3 comprises 15 residues. Trimming removed 2 bases from V and 0 bases from J, with 9 bases in between. CDR1 SGHTA and CDR2 FQGNSA come from the germline V gene. The CDR3 DNA follows: TGTGCCAGCAGCTTAAGGCGGGCGAGCACAGATACGCAGTATTTT. It specifies CASSLRRASTDTQYF.

This chain uses TRBV28 with TRBJ1-3, with TRBD1 as a possible D gene (5 bases). V lost 6 bases and J 0 bases, leaving 9 bases between the germline ends. Germline lookup yields CDR1 MDHEN and CDR2 SYDVKM. The CDR3 is 14 amino acids. This CDR3 reads CASRRGVSGNTIYF. CDR3 coding DNA: TGTGCCAGCAGAAGGGGCGTCTCTGGAAACACCATATATTTT.

Only one count was recorded for this clone. The chain couples TRBV29-1 to TRBJ1-3; D remains ambiguous. The V and J ends lost 4 bases and 0 bases respectively, with 4 bases between them. The CDR3 has 12 residues. The germline gives CDR1 SQVTM, CDR2 ANQGSEA. The CDR3 DNA is TGCAGCGTTGCCGGCTCTGGAAACACCATATATTTT. Translating gives CSVAGSGNTIYF.